The 31 T cell receptor beta chains listed next were all sequenced from one sample in a study of blood T cell repertoires in COVID-19. Some clones are missing from TCRdb's copy, which holds only in-frame ones; the method was immunoSEQ multiplex PCR. The table includes about 87,000 clones, 70% to 85% detected once. The sample consisted of peripheral blood. These receptors all come from a woman between 45 and 65 years old with acute or convalescent COVID-19.

This rearrangement joins TRBV6-5 to TRBJ2-5, with 10 positions matching TRBD2. Per germline, CDR1 MNHEY and CDR2 SVGAGI. J gave up 7 bases and V 7 bases, and 12 bases lay outside the gene matches. The CDR3 contains 15 residues. The CDR3 reads CASTLEGTSAGTQYF. CDR3 in DNA: TGTGCCAGCACCCTAGAGGGGACTAGCGCTGGGACCCAGTACTTC.

This clone was observed once. The V and J genes are TRBV19 and TRBJ1-1; no reliable D call. V lost 5 bases and J 0 bases, leaving 7 bases between the germline ends. The CDR3 runs to 13 residues. Germline V CDR1 and CDR2: LNHDA, SQIVND (reference sequence). CDR3 loop: CASSAGLNTEAFF. CDR3 nucleotides: TGTGCCAGTAGTGCTGGCCTGAACACTGAAGCTTTCTTT.

This rearrangement joins TRBV28 to TRBJ1-6; D remains unclear. Germline-derived CDR1 and CDR2 are MDHEN and SYDVKM. The CDR3 is 15 amino acids. The V end lost 2 bases, the J end lost 5 bases, and 10 bases lay between the germline ends. The CDR3 here is CASSLDGGNNSPLHF. CDR3 DNA sequence: TGTGCCAGCAGTTTAGACGGCGGTAATAATTCACCCCTCCACTTT.

The chain links TRBV13 to TRBJ1-3; 8 bases agree with TRBD1. Germline loops: CDR1 PRHDT, CDR2 FYEKMQ (reference sequence). The junction had 7 bases not matched to a gene; V was cut back by 6 bases and J by 0 bases. This CDR3 region has 16 residues. The CDR3 bases are TGTGCCAGCAGAAGAGCCGGACAGGGCTCTGGAAACACCATATATTTT. Residues: CASRRAGQGSGNTIYF. The complete variable domain, with remaining parts taken from reference TRBV13 and TRBJ1-3, reads AAGVIQSPRHLIKEKRETATLKCYPIPRHDTVYWYQQGPGQDPQFLISFYEKMQSDKGSIPDRFSAQQFSDYHSELNMSSLELGDSALYFCASRRAGQGSGNTIYFGEGSWLTVV.

A word on this clone: A much larger clone lies one base from this, so it may be a read error. This chain uses TRBV2 with TRBJ1-2; tentatively, D is TRBD1 (5 bases). There are 12 residues in the CDR3. CDR1 is SNHLY, CDR2 FYNNEI, per germline. DNA for the CDR3: TGTGTCAGCTCAGGGAATGGCTATGGCTACACCTTC. Its translation: CVSSGNGYGYTF.

The CDR3 reads CASSLARSGEKLFF. The DNA for the CDR3 is TGTGCCAGCAGCTTGGCGCGGTCCGGTGAAAAACTGTTTTTT. The genes are TRBV7-8 and TRBJ1-4; D gene ambiguous. CDR1 and CDR2 (germline): SGHVS, FQNEAQ. Trimming took off 3 bases at V and 7 bases at J, with 12 bases between the two ends. The CDR3 is 14 residues long.

The genes are TRBV2 and TRBJ2-7, with a possible D match to TRBD1 (5 bases). The CDR3 contains 14 residues. Per the germline V gene, CDR1 is SNHLY and CDR2 is FYNNEI. The V end was cut by 4 bases, the J end by 2 bases, with 12 bases between. The CDR3 DNA reads TGTGCCAGCAGTGGTCTCTCAGGGACCTACGAGCAGTACTTC. Translation gives CASSGLSGTYEQYF.

The chain is built from TRBV4-1 and TRBJ2-7; D is unresolved. V was shortened by 5 bases and J by 3 bases, with 11 bases between the two germline ends. The germline CDR1 and CDR2 sequences are MGHRA and YSYEKL. The CDR3 consists of 13 residues. CDR3 protein: CASSDTHLYEQYF. CDR3 DNA sequence: TGCGCCAGCAGCGACACTCATCTCTACGAGCAGTACTTC.

The chain has TRBV11-1 and TRBJ2-3; D might be TRBD1 (6 bases). Germline CDR1 is SGHAT and CDR2 is FQDESV (reference sequence). This CDR3 region has 13 residues. V was trimmed by 3 bases and J by 4 bases, leaving 8 bases between them. The CDR3 protein is CASSFAGADTQYF. The CDR3 DNA reads as TGTGCCAGCAGCTTCGCAGGGGCAGATACGCAGTATTTT. The full variable domain, completed using reference TRBV11-1 and TRBJ2-3, is EAEVAQSPRYKITEKSQAVAFWCDPISGHATLYWYRQILGQGPELLVQFQDESVVDDSQLPKDRFSAERLKGVDSTLKIQPAELGDSAMYLCASSFAGADTQYFGPGTRLTVL.

This chain links TRBV4-2 with TRBJ2-1, with 9 bases identical to TRBD2. CDR3 length: 15 amino acids. The germline CDR1 and CDR2 sequences are LGHNA and YNFKEQ. J was trimmed by 8 bases and V by 4 bases; bases with no gene match: 9. The CDR3 is CASSPGAGGVYEQFF. CDR3 coding DNA: TGTGCCAGCAGCCCCGGGGCGGGGGGGGTGTATGAGCAGTTCTTC.

This clone was observed a handful of times. The rearrangement links TRBV6-1 to TRBJ1-2, with unresolved D. Germline CDR1 is MNHNS and CDR2 is SASEGT. The CDR3 has 11 residues. V dropped 0 bases and J dropped 13 bases, with 9 bases sitting between them. The DNA for the CDR3 is TGTGCCAGCAGTGAAGCGAGGGAGCCCACCTTC. Translation: CASSEAREPTF.

The genes are TRBV6-5 and TRBJ2-7, with a weak D call TRBD2 (6 bases). Germline CDR1 reads MNHEY; CDR2 reads SVGAGI. The V and J ends lost 7 bases and 0 bases respectively, with 16 bases between them. This CDR3 spans 15 amino acids. CDR3 bases: TGTGCCAGCAATCACCGGGACTTGAGCTCCTACGAGCAGTACTTC. Encoded protein: CASNHRDLSSYEQYF.

The gene calls are TRBV28 and TRBJ2-3; TRBD1 agrees at 7 bases. The germline V gene has CDR1 MDHEN and CDR2 SYDVKM. Trimming cost V 5 bases and J 6 bases; bases outside gene matches: 20. The CDR3 runs 18 residues. The DNA of the CDR3 is TGTGCCAGCAGTCGAACAGGGGTGGGTGAAAGGGAGAAGGATACGCAGTATTTT. Its translation is CASSRTGVGEREKDTQYF.

This rearrangement joins TRBV2 to TRBJ2-2; tentative D call: TRBD2 (6 bases). Per germline, CDR1 SNHLY and CDR2 FYNNEI. Trimming shortened V by 2 bases and J by 2 bases, and 9 bases separated the two germline ends. There are 15 residues in the CDR3. CDR3 sequence: CASSERGTNTGELFF. DNA for the CDR3: TGTGCCAGCAGTGAACGGGGGACCAACACCGGGGAGCTGTTTTTT.

The chain couples TRBV5-5 to TRBJ2-3, with 8 bases identical to TRBD1. Trimming at V came to 3 bases and at J to 3 bases, leaving 9 bases not matched to a gene. Germline V gene lookup returns CDR1 SGHKS and CDR2 YYEKEE (reference sequence). CDR3 length equals 16 residues. DNA for the CDR3: TGTGCCAGCAGCTCCCGGACAGGGATGAGGACAGATACGCAGTATTTT. Its protein is CASSSRTGMRTDTQYF.

In its sample, this clone was seen once. The rearrangement links TRBV19 to TRBJ1-1; TRBD1 is a possible D gene (5 bases). Trimming pared 2 bases from V and 1 base from J, leaving 8 bases between. The germline V gene has CDR1 LNHDA and CDR2 SQIVND (reference sequence). The CDR3 loop spans 14 amino acids. The CDR3 loop reads CASSIRGGNTEAFF. DNA of the CDR3: TGTGCCAGTAGTATAAGGGGCGGGAACACTGAAGCTTTCTTT.

The chain recombines TRBV28 with TRBJ2-2; TRBD1 matches at 10 bases. The CDR3 is 15 residues long. The ends lost 4 bases at V and 5 bases at J; junction bases unmatched: 4. The germline gives CDR1 MDHEN, CDR2 SYDVKM. As DNA, the CDR3 is TGTGCCAGCAGTTATCGGGACAGGGGTACCGGGGAGCTGTTTTTT. Amino acids: CASSYRDRGTGELFF.

The rearrangement uses TRBV6-5 and TRBJ1-1, with D uncertain. CDR3 length equals 15 residues. CDR1 and CDR2 from the germline V gene are MNHEY and SVGAGI. Trimming shortened V by 0 bases and J by 1 base, and 9 bases separated the two germline ends. The CDR3 region has the DNA TGTGCCAGCAGTTACTCGGAGGGCGGGAACACTGAAGCTTTCTTT. Translated, it gives CASSYSEGGNTEAFF.

This clone showed up just a few times. The chain couples TRBV30 to TRBJ2-1, with TRBD1 matching over 10 bases. J was trimmed by 6 bases and V by 3 bases; bases with no gene match: 2. Germline lookup yields CDR1 GTSNPN and CDR2 SVGIG (reference sequence). The CDR3 spans 13 residues. CDR3: CAWSGTGVNEQFF. In nucleotides, the CDR3 is TGTGCCTGGAGCGGGACAGGGGTCAATGAGCAGTTCTTC. Drawing the rest from reference TRBV30 and TRBJ2-1, the complete variable domain is SQTIHQWPATLVQPVGSPLSLECTVEGTSNPNLYWYRQAAGRGLQLLFYSVGIGQISSEVPQNLSASRPQDRQFILSSKKLLLSDSGFYLCAWSGTGVNEQFFGPGTRLTVL.

Of note for this clone: The sample has other DNA sequences that encode this CDR3 too. The chain uses TRBV10-2 and TRBJ1-2, with D possibly being TRBD1 (5 bases). Per germline, CDR1 WSHSY and CDR2 SAAADI. Trimming cost V 0 bases and J 4 bases, with 9 bases left between them. CDR3 length: 14 residues. The CDR3 sequence is CASSESSTVYGYTF. The CDR3 DNA reads as TGCGCCAGCAGTGAGTCTTCGACAGTCTATGGCTACACCTTC.

This sequence joins TRBV3-1 (or the pseudogene TRBV3-2) and TRBJ1-6; TRBD1 is a possible D gene (6 bases). The CDR3 length is 14 residues. The V and J ends lost 1 base and 7 bases respectively, with 8 bases between them. Germline loops: CDR1 LGHDT, CDR2 YNNKEL (reference sequence). In DNA form, the CDR3 reads TGTGCCAGCAGCCAAGGGACAGCCAATTCACCCCTCCACTTT. The encoded protein is CASSQGTANSPLHF.

This sequence joins TRBV29-1 and TRBJ2-1, with D maybe TRBD1 (6 bases). Germline CDR1 SQVTM, CDR2 ANQGSEA. The CDR3 contains 15 residues. V lost 2 bases, J lost 4 bases, and 15 bases lay in between. The CDR3 DNA reads as TGCAGCGTTGAAAGGGCGAGGCAGGGGTACAATGAGCAGTTCTTC. This translates into CSVERARQGYNEQFF.

The CDR3 is CASSYSGQAATLNQPQHF. DNA for the CDR3: TGTGCCAGCAGTTACTCGGGGCAGGCCGCGACCTTAAATCAGCCCCAGCATTTT. V is TRBV6-2 or TRBV6-3 and J is TRBJ1-5; tentatively, D is TRBD1 (5 bases). Germline V CDR1 and CDR2: MNHEY, SVGEGT. The CDR3 covers 18 residues. The V gene lost 0 bases and the J gene lost 4 bases, with 19 bases spanning the gap.

The chain joins TRBV9 to TRBJ1-2, with no clear D. V dropped 0 bases and J dropped 5 bases, with 11 bases sitting between them. There are 14 residues in the CDR3. CDR1 is SGDLS, CDR2 YYNGEE, per germline. The CDR3 DNA reads TGTGCCAGCAGCGTAGGGTCAACTAGGTATGGCTACACCTTC. This translates into CASSVGSTRYGYTF.

The V call is TRBV4-1, the J call TRBJ1-1; the D gene is possibly TRBD1 (5 bases). Trimming pared 4 bases from V and 0 bases from J, leaving 12 bases between. The CDR3 runs 15 residues. The germline V gene encodes CDR1 MGHRA and CDR2 YSYEKL. The CDR3 DNA sequence: TGCGCCAGCAGCCCAGTCAGGGATTTGAACACTGAAGCTTTCTTT. Residues: CASSPVRDLNTEAFF.

V and J are TRBV12-3 or TRBV12-4 and TRBJ1-5, with D uncertain. This CDR3 has 13 amino acids. V shed 2 bases and J shed 4 bases, with 6 bases lying between them. The chain's CDR3 is CASSLLRNQPQHF. For the CDR3, the DNA is TGTGCCAGCAGTTTACTTCGGAATCAGCCCCAGCATTTT.

The V gene is TRBV24-1, the J gene TRBJ2-3; 12 nucleotides match TRBD2. Per germline, CDR1 KGHDR and CDR2 SFDVKD. The CDR3 has 15 amino acids. The V segment lost 3 bases and the J segment 6 bases; nucleotides outside the gene matches: 3. The CDR3 reads CATSDRTSGVDTQYF. CDR3 nucleotides: TGTGCCACCAGTGATCGGACTAGCGGGGTTGATACGCAGTATTTT.

The rearrangement uses TRBV11-3 and TRBJ2-1; 7 nucleotides line up with TRBD1. V lost 5 bases and J lost 7; bases outside the gene matches: 14. This CDR3 region has 16 residues. CDR1 SGHNT and CDR2 YENEEA come from the germline V gene. CDR3: CASSRSGQATGNEQFF. CDR3 DNA sequence: TGTGCCAGCAGCCGTTCTGGACAGGCGACGGGGAATGAGCAGTTCTTC.

This clone turned up a few times. The V call is TRBV3-1 (or the pseudogene TRBV3-2), the J call TRBJ1-2, with 10 nucleotides matching TRBD1. The CDR3 loop spans 15 amino acids. V lost 4 bases, J lost 6 bases, and 8 bases stayed unmatched. Germline-derived CDR1 and CDR2 are LGHDT and YNNKEL (reference sequence). The CDR3 region is CASSPRQGAVDGYTF. CDR3 DNA sequence: TGTGCCAGCAGCCCCAGACAGGGGGCGGTTGATGGCTACACCTTC.

In its sample, this clone was seen a few times. The rearrangement links TRBV29-1 to TRBJ2-3; D gene ambiguous. The V end lost 1 base, the J end lost 0 bases, and 11 bases lay between the germline ends. The CDR3 totals 15 residues. Germline values: CDR1 SQVTM, CDR2 ANQGSEA. Written as DNA, the CDR3 is TGCAGCGTTGAAGTCGCAGATACAAGCACAGATACGCAGTATTTT. Translation gives CSVEVADTSTDTQYF.

The chain combines TRBV6-2 or TRBV6-3 with TRBJ2-7, with D possibly TRBD1 on 6 matching bases. The CDR3 is made up of 16 amino acids. The V gene lost 5 bases and the J gene lost 0 bases, with 17 bases spanning the gap. Germline CDR1 reads MNHEY; CDR2 reads SVGEGT. This chain's CDR3 is CASSPGTFESSYEQYF. CDR3 DNA sequence: TGTGCCAGCAGTCCGGGGACATTTGAGAGCTCCTACGAGCAGTACTTC.